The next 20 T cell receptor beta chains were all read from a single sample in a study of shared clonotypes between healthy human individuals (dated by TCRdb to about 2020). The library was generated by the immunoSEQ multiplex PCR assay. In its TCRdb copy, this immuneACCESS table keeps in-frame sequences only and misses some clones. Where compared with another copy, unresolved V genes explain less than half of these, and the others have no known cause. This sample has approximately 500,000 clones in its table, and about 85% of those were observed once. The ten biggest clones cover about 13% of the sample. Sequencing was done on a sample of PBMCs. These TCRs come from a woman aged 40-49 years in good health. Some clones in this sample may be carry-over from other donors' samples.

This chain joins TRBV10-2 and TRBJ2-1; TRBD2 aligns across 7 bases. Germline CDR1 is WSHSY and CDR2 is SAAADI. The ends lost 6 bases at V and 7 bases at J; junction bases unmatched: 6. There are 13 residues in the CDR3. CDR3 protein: CASSWTSMNEQFF. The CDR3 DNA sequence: TGCGCCAGCAGCTGGACTAGTATGAATGAGCAGTTCTTC.

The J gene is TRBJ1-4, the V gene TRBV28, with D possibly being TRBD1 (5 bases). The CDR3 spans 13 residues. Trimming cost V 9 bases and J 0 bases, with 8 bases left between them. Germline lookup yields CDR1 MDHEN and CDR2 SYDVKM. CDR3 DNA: TGTGCCAGTCACAGGACAACTAATGAAAAACTGTTTTTT. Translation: CASHRTTNEKLFF.

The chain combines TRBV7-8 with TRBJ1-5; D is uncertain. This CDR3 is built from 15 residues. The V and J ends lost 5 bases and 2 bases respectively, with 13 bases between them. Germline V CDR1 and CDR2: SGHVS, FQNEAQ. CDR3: CASSPAFGGNQPQHF. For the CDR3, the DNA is TGTGCCAGCAGCCCCGCCTTCGGGGGCAATCAGCCCCAGCATTTT.

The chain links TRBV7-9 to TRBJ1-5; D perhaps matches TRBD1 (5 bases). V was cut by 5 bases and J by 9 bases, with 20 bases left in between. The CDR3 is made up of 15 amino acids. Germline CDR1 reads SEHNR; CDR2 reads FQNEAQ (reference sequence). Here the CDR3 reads CASSASGTRLGPQHF. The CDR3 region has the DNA TGTGCCAGCAGCGCCTCCGGGACGAGGCTTGGGCCCCAGCATTTT.

CDR3 nucleotides: TGCAGCGTTGGACAGGCGGACCGAGCTTTCTTT. This encodes CSVGQADRAFF. This chain joins TRBV29-1 and TRBJ1-1, with a weak D call TRBD1 (6 bases). Germline values: CDR1 SQVTM, CDR2 ANQGSEA. The CDR3 runs to 11 residues. Deletions cut 4 bases from V and 10 bases from J, with 13 bases between.

The CDR3 protein is CASSPNRGTNEKLFF. The CDR3 DNA sequence: TGTGCCAGCAGTCCCAACAGAGGGACTAATGAAAAACTGTTTTTT. V gene TRBV28 combines with J gene TRBJ1-4; D is ambiguous. The CDR3 loop spans 15 amino acids. From germline, CDR1 is MDHEN and CDR2 SYDVKM. V lost 5 bases, J lost 2 bases, and 12 bases lay in between. Together with reference TRBV28 and TRBJ1-4, the CDR3 gives the full variable domain: DVKVTQSSRYLVKRTGEKVFLECVQDMDHENMFWYRQDPGLGLRLIYFSYDVKMKEKGDIPEGYSVSREKKERFSLILESASTNQTSMYLCASSPNRGTNEKLFFGSGTQLSVL.

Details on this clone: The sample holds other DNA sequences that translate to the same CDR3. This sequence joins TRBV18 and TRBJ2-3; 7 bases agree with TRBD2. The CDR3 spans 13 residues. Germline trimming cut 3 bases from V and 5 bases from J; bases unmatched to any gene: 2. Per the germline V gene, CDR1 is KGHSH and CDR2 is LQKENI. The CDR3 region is CASSPAGVDTQYF. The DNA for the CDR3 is TGTGCCAGCTCACCCGCGGGAGTAGATACGCAGTATTTT.

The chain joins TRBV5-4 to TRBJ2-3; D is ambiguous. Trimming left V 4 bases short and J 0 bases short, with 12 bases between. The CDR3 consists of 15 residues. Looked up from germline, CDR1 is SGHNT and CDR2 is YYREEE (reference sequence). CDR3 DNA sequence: TGTGCCAGCAGCCCACCCTTTCTAAGCACAGATACGCAGTATTTT. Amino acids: CASSPPFLSTDTQYF.

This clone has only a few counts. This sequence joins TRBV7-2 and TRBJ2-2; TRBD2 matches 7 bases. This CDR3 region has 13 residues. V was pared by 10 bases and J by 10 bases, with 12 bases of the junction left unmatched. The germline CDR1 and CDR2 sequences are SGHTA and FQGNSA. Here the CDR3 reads CATTEVRGVELFF. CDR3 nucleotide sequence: TGTGCCACCACAGAGGTCCGGGGGGTGGAGCTGTTTTTT.

CDR3 protein: CSVRTGNSYEQYF. The CDR3 DNA reads as TGCAGCGTTCGTACAGGGAACTCCTACGAGCAGTACTTC. V gene TRBV29-1 combines with J gene TRBJ2-7; D possibly corresponds to TRBD1 (6 bases). There are 13 residues in the CDR3. The V end lost 5 bases, the J end lost 0 bases, and 11 bases lay between the germline ends. Germline values: CDR1 SQVTM, CDR2 ANQGSEA.

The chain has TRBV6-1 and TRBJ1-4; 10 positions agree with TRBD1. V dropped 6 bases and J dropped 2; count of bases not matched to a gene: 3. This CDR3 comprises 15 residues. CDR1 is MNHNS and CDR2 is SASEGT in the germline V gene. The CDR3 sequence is CASRDRGLTNEKLFF. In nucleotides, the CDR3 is TGTGCCAGCAGAGACAGGGGGCTTACTAATGAAAAACTGTTTTTT.

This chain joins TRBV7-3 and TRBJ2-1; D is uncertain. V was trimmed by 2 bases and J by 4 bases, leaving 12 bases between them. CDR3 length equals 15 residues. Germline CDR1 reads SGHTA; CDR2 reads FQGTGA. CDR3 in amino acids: CASSLADPPYNEQFF. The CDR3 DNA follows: TGTGCCAGCAGCTTAGCGGACCCACCTTACAATGAGCAGTTCTTC. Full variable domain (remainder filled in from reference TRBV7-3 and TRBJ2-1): GAGVSQTPSNKVTEKGKYVELRCDPISGHTALYWYRQSLGQGPEFLIYFQGTGAADDSGLPNDRFFAVRPEGSVSTLKIQRTERGDSAVYLCASSLADPPYNEQFFGPGTRLTVL.

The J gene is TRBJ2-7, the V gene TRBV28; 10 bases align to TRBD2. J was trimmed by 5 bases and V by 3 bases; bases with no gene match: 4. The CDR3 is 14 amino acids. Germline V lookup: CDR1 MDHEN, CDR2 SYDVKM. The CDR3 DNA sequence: TGTGCCAGCAGTTTTAGCGGGAGGAAGAACGAGCAGTACTTC. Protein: CASSFSGRKNEQYF. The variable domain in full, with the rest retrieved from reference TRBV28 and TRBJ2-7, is DVKVTQSSRYLVKRTGEKVFLECVQDMDHENMFWYRQDPGLGLRLIYFSYDVKMKEKGDIPEGYSVSREKKERFSLILESASTNQTSMYLCASSFSGRKNEQYFGPGTRLTVT.

The CDR3 region is CASSSGPTAANYGYTF. CDR3 DNA sequence: TGTGCCAGCAGCTCCGGACCTACGGCGGCGAACTATGGCTACACCTTC. This chain uses TRBV5-6 with TRBJ1-2; D gene uncertain. V lost 3 bases and J 2 bases, leaving 17 bases between the germline ends. Germline CDR1 reads SGHDT; CDR2 reads YYEEEE. This CDR3 is 16 amino acids long.

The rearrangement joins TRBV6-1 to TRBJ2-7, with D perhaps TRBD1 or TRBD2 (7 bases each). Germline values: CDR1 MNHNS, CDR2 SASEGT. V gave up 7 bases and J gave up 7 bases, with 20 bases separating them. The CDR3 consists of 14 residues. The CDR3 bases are TGTGCCAGCAACCGACAGGGAGGGGGGAGGGAGCAGTACTTC. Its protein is CASNRQGGGREQYF.

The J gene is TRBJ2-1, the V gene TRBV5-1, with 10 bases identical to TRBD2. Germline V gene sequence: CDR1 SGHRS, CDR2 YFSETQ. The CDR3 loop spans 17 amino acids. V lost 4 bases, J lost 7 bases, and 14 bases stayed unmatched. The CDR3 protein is CASSPRGRLAGENEQFF. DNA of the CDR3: TGCGCCAGCAGCCCGCGGGGGAGGCTAGCGGGAGAGAATGAGCAGTTCTTC.

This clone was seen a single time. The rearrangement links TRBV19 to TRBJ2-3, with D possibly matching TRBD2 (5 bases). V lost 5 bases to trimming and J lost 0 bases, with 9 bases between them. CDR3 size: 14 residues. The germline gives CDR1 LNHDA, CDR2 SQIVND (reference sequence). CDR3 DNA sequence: TGTGCCAGTAGTTCCCGACTAAGCACAGATACGCAGTATTTT. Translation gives CASSSRLSTDTQYF.

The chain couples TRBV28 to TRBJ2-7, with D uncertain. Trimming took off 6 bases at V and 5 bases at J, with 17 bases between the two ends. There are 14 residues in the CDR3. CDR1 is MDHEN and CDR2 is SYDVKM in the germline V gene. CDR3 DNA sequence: TGTGCCAGCAGCCCCGGCTGGGCGGAAGACGAGCAGTACTTC. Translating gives CASSPGWAEDEQYF.

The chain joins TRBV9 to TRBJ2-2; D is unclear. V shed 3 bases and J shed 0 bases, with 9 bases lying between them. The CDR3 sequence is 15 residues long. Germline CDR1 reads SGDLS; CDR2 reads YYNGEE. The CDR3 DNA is TGTGCCAGCAGCGCGGACGGAGCGAACACCGGGGAGCTGTTTTTT. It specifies CASSADGANTGELFF.

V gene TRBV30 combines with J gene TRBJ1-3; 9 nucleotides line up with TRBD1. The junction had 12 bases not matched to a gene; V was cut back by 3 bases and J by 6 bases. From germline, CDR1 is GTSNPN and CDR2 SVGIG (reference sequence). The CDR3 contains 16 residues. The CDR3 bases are TGTGCCTGGAGCCGCGGAGGGACAGGGACCTTAAACACCATATATTTT. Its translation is CAWSRGGTGTLNTIYF. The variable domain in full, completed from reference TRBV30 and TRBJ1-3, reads SQTIHQWPATLVQPVGSPLSLECTVEGTSNPNLYWYRQAAGRGLQLLFYSVGIGQISSEVPQNLSASRPQDRQFILSSKKLLLSDSGFYLCAWSRGGTGTLNTIYFGEGSWLTVV.